This T cell receptor beta chain was documented in a study of blood T cell repertoires in COVID-19 (dated by TCRdb to the early 2020s). With regard to the full study: Samples from collaborators originated in the United States, Italy and Spain and spanned both the acute and convalescent phases of COVID-19. The prospective study material was composed of cDNA or gDNA derived from T cells, B-cell-depleted T cells, or PBMCs. The dataset comprised deeply sampled blood TCRbeta repertoires from subjects exposed to, actively infected with, or recovered from COVID-19. The repertoires were released in a freely available public database meant as a resource for research on the immune response to SARS-CoV-2. The samples were drawn from two sources: the first 160 participants of the ongoing ImmuneRACE study, and approximately 1,300 subjects contributed by 6 global collaborators. Sample metadata almost always included a de-identified subject ID, COVID-19 status, age in years and sex. Where HLA class I and class II types were available, the types were taken from metadata supplied by the sample provider, not from assay-based typing.

Whole blood was collected in K2EDTA tubes by collaborating institutions according to the institutions' own protocols. For TCRbeta analysis, collaborators shipped samples in one of three forms: frozen whole blood, isolated PBMCs, or DNA extracted from either of those sample types. TCRbeta CDR3 regions were amplified from genomic DNA using the immunoSEQ Assay, a bias-controlled multiplex PCR. The published analysis was carried out like this. Nucleated cell counts per sample were estimated from amplification of reference gene primers within the assay. To quantify the absolute abundance of each unique TCRbeta CDR3 rearrangement, sequence reads were collapsed and filtered. For each sample, productive Simpson clonality was calculated as the square root of Simpson's diversity index across productive rearrangements. TCRdb holds this immuneACCESS table with in-frame rearrangements only. Some clones are missing; in checked studies, unresolved V genes explain under half, and the rest has no known cause. V and J calls and clone size come straight from that table; D and trimming were deduced from the DNA. Across this sample there are about 120,000 clones, with approximately 85% seen only once. The leading ten clones occupy roughly 6.7% of the sample.

The germline V gene sets CDR1 to SQVTM and CDR2 to ANQGSEA. Cut back by 0 bases and 0 bases, the V and J ends lie 12 bases apart. The CDR3 measures 16 amino acids from cysteine to phenylalanine. Of all the DNA, just the CDR3 is kept, 48 bases in frame from base 1. The paper as a whole reports these results and caveats: The amount of clinical and demographic metadata varied by source and participant and was provided uncurated.

A note on this clone: Its cognate antigen has yet to be identified. Within one base of it there is no much larger clone, and no base qualities were kept.

The sample consisted of peripheral blood. The source is an elderly man with active or convalescent COVID-19. The rearrangement joined TRBV29-1 to TRBJ2-1; TRBD2 is perhaps the D gene, given 5 matching bases. The CDR3 reads as follows: CSVEEVGIGSYNEQFF. The DNA is as follows: TGCAGCGTTGAAGAGGTCGGGATCGGCTCCTACAATGAGCAGTTCTTC.